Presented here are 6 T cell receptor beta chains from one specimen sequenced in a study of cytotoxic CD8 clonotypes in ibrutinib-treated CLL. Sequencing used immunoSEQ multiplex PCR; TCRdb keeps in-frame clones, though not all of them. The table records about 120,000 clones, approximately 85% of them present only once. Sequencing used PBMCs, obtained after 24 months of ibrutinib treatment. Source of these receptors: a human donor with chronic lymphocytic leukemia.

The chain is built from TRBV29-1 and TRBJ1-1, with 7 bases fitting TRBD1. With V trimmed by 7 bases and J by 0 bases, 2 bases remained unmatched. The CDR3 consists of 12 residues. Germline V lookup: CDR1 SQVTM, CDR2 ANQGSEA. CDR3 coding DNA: TGCAGCGCGGGACAGATGAACACTGAAGCTTTCTTT. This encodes CSAGQMNTEAFF.

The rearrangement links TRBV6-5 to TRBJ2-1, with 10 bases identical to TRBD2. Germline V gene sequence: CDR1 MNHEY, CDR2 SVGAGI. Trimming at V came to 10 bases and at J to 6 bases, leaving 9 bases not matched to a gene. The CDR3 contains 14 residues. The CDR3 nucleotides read TGTGCCACCTCGACTAGCGGGCCACCCAATGAGCAGTTCTTC. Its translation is CATSTSGPPNEQFF.

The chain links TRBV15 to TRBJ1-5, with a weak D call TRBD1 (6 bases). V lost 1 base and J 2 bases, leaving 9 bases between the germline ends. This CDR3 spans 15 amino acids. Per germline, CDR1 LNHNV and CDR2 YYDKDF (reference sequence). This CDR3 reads CATSRGGGGNQPQHF. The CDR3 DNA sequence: TGTGCCACCAGCAGAGGAGGGGGGGGCAATCAGCCCCAGCATTTT.

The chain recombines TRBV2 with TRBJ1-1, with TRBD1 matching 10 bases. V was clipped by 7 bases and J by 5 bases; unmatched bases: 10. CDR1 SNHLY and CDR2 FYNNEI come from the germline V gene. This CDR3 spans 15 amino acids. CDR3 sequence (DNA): TGTGCCAGCATCTACTCCCGGACAGGGGGGACTGAAGCTTTCTTT. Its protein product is CASIYSRTGGTEAFF.

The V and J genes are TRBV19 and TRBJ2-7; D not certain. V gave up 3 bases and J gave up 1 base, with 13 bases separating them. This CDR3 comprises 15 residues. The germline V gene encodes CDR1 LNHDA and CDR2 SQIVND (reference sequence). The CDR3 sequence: CASSIETGSSYEQYF. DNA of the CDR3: TGTGCCAGTAGTATCGAGACTGGCAGTTCCTACGAGCAGTACTTC.

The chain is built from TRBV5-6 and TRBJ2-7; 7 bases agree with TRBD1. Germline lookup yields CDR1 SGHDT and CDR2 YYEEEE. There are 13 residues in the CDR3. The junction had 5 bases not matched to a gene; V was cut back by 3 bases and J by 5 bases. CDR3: CASSWDRENEQYF. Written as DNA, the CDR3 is TGTGCCAGCAGCTGGGACAGAGAGAACGAGCAGTACTTC.